The source of this T cell receptor beta chain is a study of cytomegalovirus exposure and HLA in healthy donors. Both 60 Vbeta primers and 13 Jbeta primers went into the PCR. Profiled with immunoSEQ multiplex PCR; TCRdb holds only in-frame clones, not every one. The data hold some 200,000 clones, with around 64% observed a single time. Trimming left V 6 bases short and J 8 bases short, with 22 bases between. Germline CDR1 MNHNY, CDR2 SVGAGI (reference sequence). The CDR3 has 16 residues. The receptor's source is a man aged 40-49 years in good health and CMV-seropositive. The V gene is TRBV6-6, the J gene TRBJ1-4, with a tentative D call TRBD1 (5 bases). Sample: PBMCs. CDR3 sequence (DNA): TGTGCCAGCAGGAATGGACGGGGGGAGAGTTTCGAAAAACTGTTTTTT. It is translated as CASRNGRGESFEKLFF.